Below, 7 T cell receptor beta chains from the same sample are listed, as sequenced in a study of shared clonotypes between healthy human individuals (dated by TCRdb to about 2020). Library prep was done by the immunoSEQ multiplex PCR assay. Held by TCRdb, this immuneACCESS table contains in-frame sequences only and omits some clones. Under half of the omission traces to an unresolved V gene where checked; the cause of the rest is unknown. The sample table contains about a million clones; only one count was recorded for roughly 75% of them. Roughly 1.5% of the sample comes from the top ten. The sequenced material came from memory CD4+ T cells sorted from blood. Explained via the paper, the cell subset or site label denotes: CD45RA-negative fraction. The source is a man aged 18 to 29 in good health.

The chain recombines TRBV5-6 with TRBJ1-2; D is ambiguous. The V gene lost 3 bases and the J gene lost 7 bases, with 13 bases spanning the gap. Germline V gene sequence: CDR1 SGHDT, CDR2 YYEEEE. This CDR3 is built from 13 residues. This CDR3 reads CASSSPLEAGYTF. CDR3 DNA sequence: TGTGCCAGCAGCTCCCCCCTGGAAGCTGGCTACACCTTC.

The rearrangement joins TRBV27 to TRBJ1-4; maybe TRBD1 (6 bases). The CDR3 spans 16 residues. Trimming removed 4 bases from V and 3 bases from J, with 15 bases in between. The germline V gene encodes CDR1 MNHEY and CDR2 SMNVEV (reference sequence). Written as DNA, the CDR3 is TGTGCCAGCAGTTCCACAGGGCGTAGTGCTAATGAAAAACTGTTTTTT. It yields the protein CASSSTGRSANEKLFF.

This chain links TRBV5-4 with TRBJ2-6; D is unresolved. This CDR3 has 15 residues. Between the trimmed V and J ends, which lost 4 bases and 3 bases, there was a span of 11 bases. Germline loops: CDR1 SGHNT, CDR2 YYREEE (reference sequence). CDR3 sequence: CASSRPGGGANVLTF. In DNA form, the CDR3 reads TGTGCCAGCAGCCGGCCGGGCGGTGGGGCCAACGTCCTGACTTTC.

This CDR3 reads CASMKSGSGNTIYF. The CDR3 DNA reads TGTGCCAGCATGAAATCCGGGTCTGGAAACACCATATATTTT. V and J are TRBV6-6 and TRBJ1-3; the D is unclear. The CDR3 is 14 amino acids. From germline, CDR1 is MNHNY and CDR2 SVGAGI (reference sequence). The V end lost 7 bases, the J end lost 1 base, and 11 bases lay between the germline ends.

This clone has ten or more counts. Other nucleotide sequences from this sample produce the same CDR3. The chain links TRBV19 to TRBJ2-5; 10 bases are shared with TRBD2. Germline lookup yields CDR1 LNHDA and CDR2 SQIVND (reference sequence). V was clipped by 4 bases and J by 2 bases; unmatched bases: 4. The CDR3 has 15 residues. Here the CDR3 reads CASSRLAGVQETQYF. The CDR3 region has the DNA TGTGCCAGTAGTAGGCTAGCGGGAGTACAAGAGACCCAGTACTTC.

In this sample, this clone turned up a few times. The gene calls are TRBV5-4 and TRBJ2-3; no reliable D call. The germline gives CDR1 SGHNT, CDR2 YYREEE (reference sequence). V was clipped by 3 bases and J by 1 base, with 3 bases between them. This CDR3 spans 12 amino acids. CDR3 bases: TGTGCCAGCAGCTCGGGCACAGATACGCAGTATTTT. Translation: CASSSGTDTQYF.

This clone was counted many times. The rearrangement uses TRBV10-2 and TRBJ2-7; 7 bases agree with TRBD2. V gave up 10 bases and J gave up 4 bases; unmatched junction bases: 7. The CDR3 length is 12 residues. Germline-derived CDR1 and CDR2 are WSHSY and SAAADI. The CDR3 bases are TGCGCCACCGGGGGGTCGGGGTACGAGCAGTACTTC. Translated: CATGGSGYEQYF.